The clone carrying this T cell receptor (beta chain) was observed a few times. Its target is not known. The data derive from a study of circulating tumor DNA in untreated peripheral T-cell lymphoma. Turning to the study itself: Circulating tumor DNA with tumor TCR clonotypes was tracked in baseline and serial serum.

Overall study findings and caveats: Tumor-specific clonotypes: identified in approximately 74% of patients, 86% of baseline tissues. Persistent ctDNA after therapy did not always predict relapse. About 41% of serially sampled patients cleared ctDNA after two cycles.

Germline values: CDR1 SNHLY, CDR2 FYNNEI. V was pared by 6 bases and J by 2 bases, with 3 bases of the junction left unmatched. The CDR3 has 13 amino acids. TCRdb keeps only in-frame clones here, not all; method: immunoSEQ multiplex PCR. The data hold thousands of clones, with about 90% observed a single time. The source is a human donor with peripheral T-cell lymphoma. Sequenced sample: cell-free DNA from blood serum. This chain connects TRBV2 to TRBJ2-5; 7 positions match TRBD2. The CDR3 bases are TGTGCCAGCAGCGCCGGGGGGCAAGAGACCCAGTACTTC. Translating gives CASSAGGQETQYF.